This T cell receptor beta chain emerged from a study of blood T cell repertoires in COVID-19. Turning to the study itself: The study drew acute and convalescent COVID-19 samples from the United States, Italy and Spain. PBMCs, B-cell-depleted T cells, or T cells provided the cDNA or gDNA that made up the material.

Regarding this clone: Other DNA variants within this sample encode the same CDR3.

The V and J ends lost 2 bases and 0 bases, in that order; junction bases with no gene match: 1. This CDR3 is built from 16 residues. CDR1 and CDR2 from the germline V gene are SGHTA and FQGNSA. How the authors handled the data: The authors estimated nucleated cell counts from reference gene primer amplification. TCRdb keeps only in-frame clones here, not all; method: immunoSEQ multiplex PCR. V and J calls and clone size are those listed in that table; D and trimming were worked out from the DNA. The sample holds 310,000 or so clones, around four fifths seen once. This chain uses TRBV7-2 with TRBJ2-1; 10 bases fit TRBD2. The sequenced material came from peripheral blood. This TCR came from a woman between 45 and 65 years old with acute or convalescent COVID-19. The DNA of the CDR3 is TGTGCCAGCAGCTTATCTAGCGGGAGCTCCTACAATGAGCAGTTCTTC. Encoded protein: CASSLSSGSSYNEQFF.